This TCR beta chain appears in the sequencing data of a study of cytomegalovirus exposure and HLA in healthy donors (dated by TCRdb to about 2017). Looking at the study overall: In an earlier analysis of approximately 640 of the donors, 250 to 350 Gb of sequence data and 100 million or so unique TCR beta sequences from approximately 180 million T cells were reported. Approximately 310 gigabases of sequencing data and approximately 91 million unique TCR sequences made up an early release that covered several hundred HLA-typed donors. Of the roughly 400 genotyped donors, roughly 80% were placed in the genetic ancestry cluster associated with self-reported Caucasian donors. The study aimed to test whether cataloging public T cell receptors could reveal signatures of past pathogen exposure. The study used immunosequencing to profile the T cell repertoires of 666 subjects and linked those repertoires to cytomegalovirus serostatus. Along with the roughly 610-subject first cohort, a separate validation cohort of approximately 110 different subjects was used. To predict cytomegalovirus infection status, the study combined high-throughput TCR immunosequencing, statistical association of individual TCRs with disease status, and machine learning. In a later analysis, previously published TCR beta repertoires from 550 to 750 donors were re-analyzed and high-resolution HLA genotyping was added so that TCR occurrence patterns could be studied. Rather than using new phenotypic data, the later analysis identified candidate immune exposures from TCR beta sequences and from how often those sequences occurred across donors. An earlier analysis of nearly 600 of the donors applied high-throughput TCR beta sequencing to assess whether each TCR beta V gene segment acted as functional or pseudogenic. Alongside the repertoire data, information on donor age, sex, ethnicity and CMV serostatus was compiled. A later genetic analysis used genome-wide SNP genotypes for about three fifths of the roughly 700 donors, treating that subset as a discovery cohort. Every repertoire in the discovery cohort had been generated on one and the same sequencing platform. HLA typing included class I and class II loci at four-digit resolution. The number of donors typed differed by locus, with 629-630 for A, B, C, DRB1 and DQB1, more than 500 for DQA1, over 600 for DPA1, and about 450 for DPB1. Five DR-DQ haplotypes were treated as single units for association and clustering because of strong linkage in the cohort. Across 300 to 400 genotyped donors of the cohort, an average of approximately 200,000 unique TCR beta nucleotide sequences per donor were sequenced, and approximately 17% of those sequences were non-productive. What the authors observed across the whole study: Seventeen rarely observed V segments, including chromosome 9 orphons, were excluded from the earlier analysis of several hundred of the donors because counts were too low. In the study, 150 to 200 TCR beta chains were listed as associated with cytomegalovirus. Compared with equally common non-associated chains, HLA-associated TCR beta chains in a later analysis were more clonally expanded and had lower generation probabilities. Specific HLA alleles were associated with roughly 17,000 TCR beta sequences at a false discovery rate of 0.05 in a later analysis. A further reported finding was that TCR beta sequences accurately predicted the HLA-A and HLA-B alleles for most subjects in the first cohort. It was suggested by the authors that the approach could potentially be generalized to other disease states and immunological phenotypes. Assigning TCR associations to individual alleles was difficult when HLA alleles, especially DR and DQ, strongly co-occurred. A cluster of highly shared sequence variants was judged likely to be a technical artifact of the sequencing pipeline. Only TCR beta chains were sequenced in this cohort, and the absence of alpha or paired-chain data limited detectable features. Correlated functional status among segregating V segments might be attributable to linkage disequilibrium, but an unknown experimental factor could not be ruled out. Because HLA typing was missing for some donors at each locus, association tests included only the typed subset. In a later analysis, several top co-occurrence clusters were reported to appear linked to parvovirus B19, influenza, CMV and Epstein-Barr virus. Most TCR sequences were seen in very few donors, while some public TCRs were found in many individuals. The presence/absence analyses assumed that sequencing depth was roughly uniform across donors, and that assumption may not be true. In vitro tests confirmed that three of the cytomegalovirus-associated TCR beta chains recognize cytomegalovirus antigens. Compared with the approximately 670-donor mean, donors in an Asian-associated ancestry cluster had fewer N-insertions in productive TCRs, according to a later genetic analysis. Some IMGT-functional V segments, including TRBV6-2 and TRBV6-3, could not be told apart with the 87-base-pair reads, so those segments were excluded. In an earlier analysis of approximately 590 of the donors, most TCR beta V segments appeared in productive rearrangements about 87% or about 30% of the time, broadly matching IMGT annotations. A later analysis found that most CMV-associated TCR beta chains appeared HLA-restricted, with HLA associations seemingly driven largely by CMV exposure. V-gene and J-gene trimming of TCR beta chains was associated with a missense DCLRE1C variant in a later genetic analysis, and the association was replicated in an independent cohort. The classifier was reported to diagnose cytomegalovirus status with high specificity and sensitivity in both the original and validation cohorts. In a later analysis, TCR association rates were found to vary across HLA loci, with the most associated TCRs seen for DRB1 alleles and the fewest for HLA-C alleles. Immune exposure information for the cohort was limited to CMV serostatus.

In this sample, this clone turned up a few times. Its antigen specificity is not known. It has no much larger one-base neighbor in the sample; base qualities were not kept. The cohort comprised some 700 healthy bone marrow donors. At the time of sampling, all cohort members were nominally healthy, though unrecorded immune exposures were likely present. The donor tested CMV seronegative, placing the donor among the 300 to 400 seronegative members of the cohort. Every donor gave a peripheral blood sample, and the peripheral blood mononuclear cells from that sample were used for TCR beta sequencing. Genomic DNA was extracted from the blood cell samples with the Qiagen DNeasy Blood Extraction Kit. According to the germline V gene, CDR1 reads SGHTA and CDR2 reads FQGNSA. CDR3 length: 18 amino acids, cysteine to phenylalanine. The retained sequence is limited to the CDR3, 54 bases, with the frame set at the first base. The germline V end is reduced by 3 bases and the J end by 2 bases; junction bases left unmatched: 10.

Libraries came from the immunoSEQ multiplex PCR assay. The multiplex PCR relied on a mix of 60 forward primers for TCR Vbeta segments and 13 reverse primers for TCR Jbeta segments. The CDR3 region of rearranged TCR beta genes was amplified from genomic DNA by a multiplex PCR assay. On the Illumina HiSeq System, the amplified TCR beta libraries were sequenced as 87-base-pair reads. The original pipeline was this. In a later analysis, 77 million or so unique TCR beta chains were counted across the approximately 640 repertoires, and roughly 11 million of these chains were shared by at least two donors. Raw reads were error-corrected and collapsed into unique sequences with a nearest-neighbor algorithm that merged closely related sequences to remove PCR and sequencing errors. To assign V, D and J gene segments, CDR3 sequences were aligned to IMGT reference sequences. Each retained sequence needed at least a six-nucleotide match to both a V gene segment and a J gene segment. A rearrangement was called productive if the CDR3 had no stop codons and remained in frame with V and J, and every other rearrangement was called non-productive. CDR3 was defined according to IMGT convention as the region running from the second conserved V-encoded cysteine to the conserved J-encoded phenylalanine. The earlier analysis of about 530 of the donors excluded any sequence lacking an unambiguous match to a single V gene segment. An earlier analysis of just under 600 of the donors called V segments functional above 56.7% productive rearrangements and segregating when the between-donor standard deviation exceeded 5%. A statistical classification framework was built for diagnosing cytomegalovirus status from the catalog of TCR beta chain sequences. V and J gene assignment, in a later analysis, came from comparing TCR nucleotide sequences with IMGT/GENE-DB human TR gene sequences. Using the TCRdist pipeline, a later analysis assigned CDR3 sequences along with most-parsimonious VDJ recombination scenarios. A later analysis defined each TCR beta chain by its CDR3 amino acid sequence plus V-gene family, and excluded reads lacking a unique V-gene family. A later analysis removed roughly 590 highly shared, low-generation-probability nucleotide sequences to deal with suspected cross-contamination and a sequencing artifact. For each public chain, a later analysis derived a clonal expansion index from normalized ranks of inferred template counts within each repertoire. In a later analysis, generation probabilities were computed with a VDJ recombination model fitted to out-of-frame rearrangements, and the resulting probabilities were checked against IGoR. Hypergeometric tests were used in a later analysis to score TCR-TCR, TCR-HLA and TCR-CMV co-occurrence, with a repertoire-size bias correction applied to the TCR pairs. False discovery rates were estimated in a later analysis by permuting HLA or CMV assignments 20 times. A later analysis grouped co-occurring TCRs with DBSCAN, adding TCRdist sequence similarity when clustering within HLA-allele-positive subsets. Repertoires with fewer than 30,000 or more than 120,000 public chains, plus five repertoires with anomalous nucleotide sharing, were excluded from co-occurrence clustering. Here the immuneACCESS table is served through TCRdb, limited to in-frame sequences with V and J called. Missing clones are a known gap in these copies; in checked studies unresolved V genes cover under half, and the rest lacks a known reason. From that table come the V and J calls and clone size; the DNA was used to work out D and trimming. In all, the sample holds roughly 100,000 clones, and around 63% of those were seen once. 3.2% of the sample goes to the ten largest clones.

Specimen: PBMCs. In this chain, TRBV7-2 is recombined with TRBJ2-7, and 13 junction bases match TRBD2. The origin of this receptor is a man aged 25 to 40 in good health and CMV-seronegative. The CDR3 protein is CASSFDLGLAGKAYEQYF. The sequenced DNA is TGTGCCAGCAGCTTCGACTTGGGACTAGCGGGAAAGGCCTACGAGCAGTACTTC.